The 10 T cell receptor beta chains in this list originate from one sample, sequenced in a study of blood T cell repertoires in COVID-19. Using immunoSEQ multiplex PCR, the repertoire was profiled, and TCRdb retains in-frame clones only, with some absent. Among around 190,000 clones listed, roughly 90% were seen once. Sequences were obtained from peripheral blood. All receptors derive from a man between 18 and 35 years old with active or convalescent COVID-19.

This rearrangement joins TRBV11-2 to TRBJ2-1, with TRBD1 identical over 7 bases. In germline, CDR1 is SGHAT, CDR2 FQNNGV. The CDR3 covers 14 residues. V lost 6 bases to trimming and J lost 6 bases; unmatched junction nucleotides: 8. The CDR3 bases are TGTGCCAGCAGTCCTCCAGACAGGGCCAATGAGCAGTTCTTC. Translated, it gives CASSPPDRANEQFF.

V usage is TRBV6-1 and J usage is TRBJ1-1; 8 nucleotides line up with TRBD1. This CDR3 has 15 residues. Trimming cost V 0 bases and J 4 bases; bases outside gene matches: 4. Looked up from germline, CDR1 is MNHNS and CDR2 is SASEGT. The CDR3 is CASSEARGLSTEAFF. CDR3 in DNA: TGTGCCAGCAGTGAAGCCAGGGGGCTCAGCACTGAAGCTTTCTTT.

The genes are TRBV19 and TRBJ2-3; D unclear. Germline CDR1 reads LNHDA; CDR2 reads SQIVND (reference sequence). This CDR3 region has 14 residues. V lost 5 bases and J 0 bases, leaving 9 bases between the germline ends. The CDR3 here is CASSLLPSTDTQYF. CDR3 bases: TGTGCCAGTAGTCTACTGCCTAGCACAGATACGCAGTATTTT.

V usage is TRBV10-3 and J usage is TRBJ1-2, with D perhaps matching TRBD1 (5 bases). Germline loops: CDR1 ENHRY, CDR2 SYGVKD. CDR3 length equals 14 residues. The germline V and J ends were trimmed by 1 base and 4 bases, with 10 bases remaining between them. CDR3 coding DNA: TGTGCCATCAGTGAGTTCCAGGGCCCCTATGGCTACACCTTC. Its protein product is CAISEFQGPYGYTF.

The V gene is TRBV30, the J gene TRBJ1-6; TRBD1 aligns across 9 bases. Per the germline V gene, CDR1 is GTSNPN and CDR2 is SVGIG (reference sequence). Losses at the gene ends were 8 bases for V and 10 bases for J; bases not matched to a gene: 6. This CDR3 contains 12 residues. CDR3 nucleotide sequence: TGTGCCCGCGGACAGGGGCGGTCACCCCTCCACTTT. This translates into CARGQGRSPLHF.

V gene TRBV6-1 combines with J gene TRBJ1-4, with 9 bases identical to TRBD1. Per the germline V gene, CDR1 is MNHNS and CDR2 is SASEGT. The CDR3 spans 16 residues. Unmatched junction bases numbered 5, after V lost 1 base and J lost 5 bases. CDR3 in amino acids: CASSEGYGQGNEKLFF. Written as DNA, the CDR3 is TGTGCCAGCAGTGAAGGGTACGGACAGGGGAATGAAAAACTGTTTTTT.

The rearrangement uses TRBV7-9 and TRBJ1-2, with 8 positions matching TRBD1. The V gene end was trimmed by 5 bases and the J gene end by 6 bases; junction bases not matched to a gene: 11. Germline lookup yields CDR1 SEHNR and CDR2 FQNEAQ (reference sequence). The CDR3 totals 15 residues. The CDR3 loop reads CASSLSSRGLDGYTF. The CDR3 bases are TGTGCCAGCAGCCTCTCATCCAGGGGGCTCGATGGCTACACCTTC.

This clone was observed once. The genes are TRBV5-5 and TRBJ1-2; a possible D gene is TRBD1 (6 bases). This CDR3 contains 15 residues. Germline V gene lookup returns CDR1 SGHKS and CDR2 YYEKEE (reference sequence). V lost 0 bases and J 10 bases, leaving 19 bases between the germline ends. The CDR3 loop reads CASSLVGGDLISYTF. For the CDR3, the DNA is TGTGCCAGCAGCTTGGTAGGGGGAGATTTGATCTCCTACACCTTC.

In this sample, this clone turned up once. This chain links TRBV4-1 with TRBJ2-1; TRBD2 is a possible D gene (6 bases). V was shortened by 4 bases and J by 3 bases, with 25 bases between the two germline ends. Germline CDR1 MGHRA, CDR2 YSYEKL. This CDR3 has 19 amino acids. The CDR3 DNA reads as TGCGCCAGCAGCCCCCAGGCTAGCGCTCACCCTGGGGGCTACAATGAGCAGTTCTTC. This sequence encodes CASSPQASAHPGGYNEQFF.

The rearrangement joins TRBV19 to TRBJ2-3; D not certain. Germline V CDR1 and CDR2: LNHDA, SQIVND (reference sequence). Trimming cost V 1 base and J 1 base, with 12 bases left between them. CDR3 length equals 16 residues. CDR3 loop: CASSIGLIRGTDTQYF. CDR3 in DNA: TGTGCCAGTAGTATAGGCCTAATCCGTGGCACAGATACGCAGTATTTT.